These 13 T cell receptor beta chains were all obtained from the same sample, sequenced in a study of OX40 agonist ivuxolimab in advanced cancers. The assay was immunoSEQ multiplex PCR, and TCRdb's table has in-frame clones only and misses some. The sample lists tens of thousands of clones; approximately 80% were seen once. Sequences were derived from CD4+ or CD8+ T cells sorted from blood, sampled in a trial of the OX40 agonist ivuxolimab. Receptors originate from an adult with an advanced solid tumor such as melanoma, head and neck, liver or kidney cancer.

This clone was seen only a few times. This sequence joins TRBV28 and TRBJ2-7; no definite D call. Looked up from germline, CDR1 is MDHEN and CDR2 is SYDVKM. V lost 8 bases, J lost 6 bases, and 8 bases lay in between. The CDR3 consists of 10 residues. In DNA, the CDR3 is TGTGCCAGCGGCGTGGGCGAGCAGTACTTC. It yields the protein CASGVGEQYF.

The chain couples TRBV28 to TRBJ2-3; weak D call: TRBD2 (6 bases). Trimming shortened V by 8 bases and J by 0 bases, and 18 bases separated the two germline ends. The CDR3 sequence is 16 residues long. Germline lookup yields CDR1 MDHEN and CDR2 SYDVKM. The CDR3 protein is CASHGSGWGSTDTQYF. In nucleotides, the CDR3 is TGTGCCAGCCATGGGAGCGGGTGGGGGAGCACAGATACGCAGTATTTT. The complete variable domain, with remaining parts taken from reference TRBV28 and TRBJ2-3, reads DVKVTQSSRYLVKRTGEKVFLECVQDMDHENMFWYRQDPGLGLRLIYFSYDVKMKEKGDIPEGYSVSREKKERFSLILESASTNQTSMYLCASHGSGWGSTDTQYFGPGTRLTVL.

This clone has just one count. This chain joins TRBV7-2 and TRBJ1-1; TRBD1 is a possible D gene (5 bases). V dropped 3 bases and J dropped 4 bases, with 15 bases sitting between them. Per germline, CDR1 SGHTA and CDR2 FQGNSA. The CDR3 runs to 15 residues. CDR3 sequence reads: CASSFSGASVTEAFF. CDR3 nucleotides: TGTGCCAGCAGCTTCAGCGGGGCGTCGGTCACTGAAGCTTTCTTT.

This CDR3 is CASTPWPTSGSRGADTQYF. The CDR3 nucleotides read TGTGCCAGCACCCCCTGGCCGACTAGCGGGAGTAGGGGCGCAGATACGCAGTATTTT. The chain employs TRBV5-5 and TRBJ2-3; 12 bases line up with TRBD2. The CDR3 contains 19 residues. V dropped 6 bases and J dropped 4; count of bases not matched to a gene: 18. Germline CDR1 SGHKS, CDR2 YYEKEE (reference sequence).

The sample holds a few counts of this clone. The V and J genes are TRBV11-2 and TRBJ2-5; D is uncertain. This CDR3 has 11 amino acids. Germline assignment: CDR1 SGHAT and CDR2 FQNNGV. V was clipped by 6 bases and J by 5 bases, with 7 bases between them. The CDR3 spells CASSAAETQYF. CDR3 bases: TGTGCCAGCAGTGCCGCGGAGACCCAGTACTTC.

This chain joins TRBV14 and TRBJ2-5; 9 nucleotides line up with TRBD1. CDR1 and CDR2 from the germline V gene are SGHDN and FVKESK. The CDR3 has 15 amino acids. After removal of 5 bases from V and 3 bases from J, the junction contained 7 bases not matched to a gene. Here the CDR3 reads CASSDSGTGKETQYF. CDR3 bases: TGTGCCAGCAGCGATTCCGGGACAGGGAAAGAGACCCAGTACTTC.

CDR3 coding DNA: TGTGCCAGCAGCTTGCTGGGGGACACCTTCCAAGAGACCCAGTACTTC. Translation: CASSLLGDTFQETQYF. The J gene is TRBJ2-5, the V gene TRBV5-8, with a possible D match to TRBD1 (6 bases). This CDR3 region has 16 residues. Trimming took 1 base from V and 1 from J, leaving 14 bases between them. Germline V gene data show CDR1 as SGHTS and CDR2 as YDEGEE.

This clone was found once. The chain uses TRBV7-2 and TRBJ2-5; D unresolved. Per germline, CDR1 SGHTA and CDR2 FQGNSA. The ends were cut back, 5 bases at V and 4 bases at J, with 11 bases in the middle. CDR3 length equals 13 residues. The chain's CDR3 is CASSLTASETQYF. DNA for the CDR3: TGTGCCAGCAGCCTTACAGCTTCAGAGACCCAGTACTTC. Looking up the rest from reference TRBV7-2 and TRBJ2-5 gives the full variable domain: GAGVSQSPSNKVTEKGKDVELRCDPISGHTALYWYRQSLGQGLEFLIYFQGNSAPDKSGLPSDRFSAERTGGSVSTLTIQRTQQEDSAVYLCASSLTASETQYFGPGTRLLVL.

The V call is TRBV27, the J call TRBJ2-1; no clear D gene. The CDR3 has 13 residues. Germline CDR1 MNHEY, CDR2 SMNVEV (reference sequence). The V gene lost 3 bases and the J gene lost 3 bases, with 6 bases spanning the gap. The CDR3 DNA sequence: TGTGCCAGCAGTTTGACCCGCTACAATGAGCAGTTCTTC. This encodes CASSLTRYNEQFF.

This chain uses TRBV10-1 with TRBJ2-3; the D gene is possibly TRBD1 (5 bases). Germline V gives CDR1 WNHNN, CDR2 SYGVQD (reference sequence). Trimming shortened V by 6 bases and J by 6 bases, and 13 bases separated the two germline ends. The CDR3 has 13 residues. For the CDR3, the DNA is TGCGCCAGCAGGCCGCCAGGGTCGGATACGCAGTATTTT. It codes for CASRPPGSDTQYF.

The V call is TRBV2, the J call TRBJ2-1; the match to TRBD2 covers 13 bases. Germline V gene sequence: CDR1 SNHLY, CDR2 FYNNEI. Unmatched junction bases numbered 9, after V lost 4 bases and J lost 0 bases. The CDR3 totals 19 residues. This CDR3 reads CASSVFILAGGSSYNEQFF. CDR3 nucleotide sequence: TGTGCCAGCAGTGTGTTTATACTAGCGGGAGGGAGCTCCTACAATGAGCAGTTCTTC.

V usage is TRBV2 and J usage is TRBJ2-1; 11 nucleotides agree with TRBD2. V was clipped by 7 bases and J by 9 bases; unmatched bases: 8. This CDR3 comprises 14 residues. Per germline, CDR1 SNHLY and CDR2 FYNNEI. As DNA, the CDR3 is TGTGCCAGCATGAAGACTAGCGGGAACGGTGAGCAGTTCTTC. Residues: CASMKTSGNGEQFF.

Here the CDR3 reads CASRRTSGTYNEQFF. The CDR3, as DNA: TGTGCCAGCAGGCGGACTAGCGGAACATACAATGAGCAGTTCTTC. This rearrangement joins TRBV6-5 to TRBJ2-1, with 10 nucleotides matching TRBD2. Germline V gene data show CDR1 as MNHEY and CDR2 as SVGAGI. CDR3 length: 15 amino acids. With V trimmed by 6 bases and J by 4 bases, 6 bases remained unmatched.